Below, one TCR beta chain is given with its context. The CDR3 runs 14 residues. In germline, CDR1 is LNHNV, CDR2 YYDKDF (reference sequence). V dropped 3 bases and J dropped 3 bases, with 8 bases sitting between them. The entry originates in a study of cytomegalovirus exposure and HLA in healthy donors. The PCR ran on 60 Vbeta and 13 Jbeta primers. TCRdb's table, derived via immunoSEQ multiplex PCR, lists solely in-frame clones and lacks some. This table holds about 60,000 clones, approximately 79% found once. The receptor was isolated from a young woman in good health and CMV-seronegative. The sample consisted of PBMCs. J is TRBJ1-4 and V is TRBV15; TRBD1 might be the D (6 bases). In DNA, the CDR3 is TGTGCCACCAGCAGGGACAGTCCTAATGAAAAACTGTTTTTT. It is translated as CATSRDSPNEKLFF.